This TCR beta chain emerged from a study of blood T cell repertoires in COVID-19. The CDR3 spans 13 residues. In germline, CDR1 is MGHRA, CDR2 YSYEKL. Trimming cost V 8 bases and J 8 bases, with 15 bases left between them. This table comes from immunoSEQ multiplex PCR, and its TCRdb copy is limited to in-frame clones, with some not included. The sample lists about 200,000 clones; 84% were seen once. This clone was detected only a few times. This TCR derives from a woman aged 25 to 45 who had been exposed to COVID-19. Sequenced input: PBMCs or T cells enriched from blood (not recorded which). V gene TRBV4-1 combines with J gene TRBJ1-4; no firm D call. The CDR3 bases are TGCGCCAGCGGCCGGCTGGTGGGCGAAAAACTGTTTTTT. It encodes CASGRLVGEKLFF.